Given below is one TCR beta chain in context. Its antigen is currently unknown. The protocol was immunoSEQ multiplex PCR, while the TCRdb copy is restricted to in-frame clones and leaves out a portion. The sample holds roughly 150,000 clones, roughly 87% seen once. The CDR3 is 15 amino acids. Germline V gene lookup returns CDR1 KGHSH and CDR2 LQKENI. J was trimmed by 6 bases and V by 1 base; bases with no gene match: 9. The entry originates in a study of radiation and T cells in renal cell carcinoma. Study-wide points: Top tumor clonotypes rose in blood 2 weeks post-radiation, then contracted.

Specified time point: blood 2 weeks post-SBRT. This sample's treatment: 15 Gy SBRT to primary tumor, nephrectomy 4 weeks later. Radiation-treated patients gave blood at baseline, week 2 and week 4. The gene calls are TRBV18 and TRBJ2-7; 7 nucleotides align to TRBD1. The sequences come from blood, collected from a patient whose treatment included radiotherapy and nephrectomy. The TCR was taken from a woman aged 45-65 years with renal cell carcinoma. CDR3 bases: TGTGCCAGCTCACCACAGCCGGACACAGGGGTCGAGCAGTACTTC. Amino acids: CASSPQPDTGVEQYF.